The rows below give T cell receptor beta chains drawn from one sample of a study of T cells after posttransplantation cyclophosphamide. TCRdb keeps only in-frame clones here, not all; method: immunoSEQ multiplex PCR. Of fewer than 25,000 clones listed, around 86% are singletons. Sequenced input: PBMCs. All receptors derive from a woman aged 55-70 years with a blood cancer, CMV-positive, and with a related stem cell donor. Both conserved end residues are part of each CDR3.

V: TRBV7-9
length: 15
CDR3: CASSVTSGRGGEQFF

V: TRBV7-9
length: 14
CDR3: CASSWTSGRETQYF

V: TRBV6-6
length: 15
CDR3: CASSYGQGAGETQYF

V: TRBV30
length: 13
CDR3: CAWSAGTSASQYF

V: TRBV7-9
length: 14
CDR3: CASSLRQASGELFF

V: TRBV18
length: 14
CDR3: CASSPQAVAGELFF

V: TRBV21-1
length: 15
CDR3: CASSNRQGGCEKLFF

V: TRBV27
length: 14
CDR3: CASSSSGGYNEQFF

V: TRBV7-2
length: 15
CDR3: CASGWGGTSWYEQYF

V: TRBV4-1
length: 15
CDR3: CASSQVVVRDTEAFF

V: TRBV7-2
length: 14
CDR3: CASSPHGGSYEQYF

V: TRBV6-1
length: 14
CDR3: CASSKTGYTGELFF

V: TRBV27
length: 14
CDR3: CASTRGTGDYGYTF

V: TRBV4-1
length: 13
CDR3: CASSQPTDRELFF

V: TRBV6-6
length: 14
CDR3: CASSYSQGQTEAFF

V: TRBV27
length: 13
CDR3: CASSFFVGDEQFF

V: TRBV25-1
length: 13
CDR3: CASSESRTGVAFF

V: TRBV4-2
length: 9
CDR3: CAIYYEQYF

V: TRBV4-1
length: 16
CDR3: CASSQVRLTLYNEQFF

V: TRBV6-5
length: 15
CDR3: CASSKPGSGGNTIYF

V: TRBV4-1
length: 15
CDR3: CASSQEQGDVYEQYF

V: TRBV9
length: 15
CDR3: CASSVGTRAYNEQFF

V: TRBV10-3
length: 13
CDR3: CAIRGREVNEQFF

V: TRBV5-1
length: 14
CDR3: CASRTGTITDTQYF

V: TRBV5-1
length: 14
CDR3: CASSSSGRTYEQYF